This TCR beta chain came from a study of cytomegalovirus exposure and HLA in healthy donors. Regarding the study as a whole: HLA alleles were associated with 18,000 or so TCR beta sequences in a later analysis at 0.05 false discovery rate.

The PCR had 60 Vbeta and 13 Jbeta primers. TCRdb's copy holds only in-frame clones and misses some; the assay was immunoSEQ multiplex PCR. Here the sample spans 200,000 to 250,000 clones, around 89% being singletons. V dropped 4 bases and J dropped 4; count of bases not matched to a gene: 10. This CDR3 has 15 residues. In germline, CDR1 is SGHRS, CDR2 YFSETQ. Remarks on this clone: Its antigen is undetermined.

This TCR was recovered from a woman aged 18-29 years in good health and CMV-seronegative. The rearrangement links TRBV5-1 to TRBJ1-2; 7 bases line up with TRBD1. The sequenced sample was PBMCs. The CDR3 nucleotides are TGCGCCAGCAGCACCACAGGGGTATGGAGCTATGGCTACACCTTC. Its protein product is CASSTTGVWSYGYTF.